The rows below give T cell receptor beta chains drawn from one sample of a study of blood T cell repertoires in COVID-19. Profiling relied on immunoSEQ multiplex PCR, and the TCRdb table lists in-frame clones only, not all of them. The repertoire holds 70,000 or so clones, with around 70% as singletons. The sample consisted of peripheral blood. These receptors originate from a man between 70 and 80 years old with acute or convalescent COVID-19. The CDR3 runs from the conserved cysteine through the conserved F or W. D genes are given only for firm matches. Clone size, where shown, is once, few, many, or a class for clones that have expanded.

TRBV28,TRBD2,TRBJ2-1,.,TGTGCCAGCAGCCAGGGACTAGCGGGAGGAGTAGGTGAGCAGTTCTTC,CASSQGLAGGVGEQFF
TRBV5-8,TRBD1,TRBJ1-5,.,TGTGCCAGCAGGGACAGGGATCAGCCCCAGCATTTT,CASRDRDQPQHF
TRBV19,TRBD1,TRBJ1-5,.,TGTGCCAGTAGTATGCGTCCCGACAGGGGAGGAGGTGGCAATCAGCCCCAGCATTTT,CASSMRPDRGGGGNQPQHF
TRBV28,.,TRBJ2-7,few,TGTGCCAGCAGCCTCGGGTATCCCTACGAGCAGTACTTC,CASSLGYPYEQYF
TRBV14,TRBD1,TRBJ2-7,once,TGTGCCAGCAGCCAACTCGGGACAGGGGAGCACGAGCAGTACTTC,CASSQLGTGEHEQYF
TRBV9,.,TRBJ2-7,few,TGTGCCAGCAGCCCAGCCCCAGGCTCCTACGAGCAGTACTTC,CASSPAPGSYEQYF
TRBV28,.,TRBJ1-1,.,TGTGCCAGCAGCCCCCATTCGGGGGGGAGCACTGAAGCTTTCTTT,CASSPHSGGSTEAFF
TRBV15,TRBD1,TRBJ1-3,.,TGTGCCACCAGCAGGACAGGGGGCCCACTCCTTTCTGGAAACACCATATATTTT,CATSRTGGPLLSGNTIYF
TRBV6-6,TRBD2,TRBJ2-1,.,TGTGCCAGCAGTACCGGGACTACCCTGAGGAATGAGCAGTTCTTC,CASSTGTTLRNEQFF
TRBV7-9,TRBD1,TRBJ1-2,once,TGTGCCAGCAGACCGAACAGGGGGCGCGGTGGCTACACCTTC,CASRPNRGRGGYTF
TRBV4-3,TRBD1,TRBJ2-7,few,TGCGCCAGCAGCCAAGATAAGTGGGACAGCTCCTACGAGCAGTACTTC,CASSQDKWDSSYEQYF
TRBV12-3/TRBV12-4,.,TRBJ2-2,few,TGTGCCAGCAGCGACACGAACACCGGGGAGCTGTTTTTT,CASSDTNTGELFF
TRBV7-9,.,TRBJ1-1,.,TGTGCCAGCAGCTTAAACCCCCAGATGAACACTGAAGCTTTCTTT,CASSLNPQMNTEAFF
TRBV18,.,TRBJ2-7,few,TGTGCCAGCTCACCATCCCCAAAGGGGCCGAGATCCTACGAGCAGTACTTC,CASSPSPKGPRSYEQYF
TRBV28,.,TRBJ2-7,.,TGTGCCAGCAGTTCCACAGGCCCGACCCTCTACGAGCAGTACTTC,CASSSTGPTLYEQYF
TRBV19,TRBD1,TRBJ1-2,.,TGTGCCAGTAGTGCACAGGGGTCTGGCTACACCTTC,CASSAQGSGYTF
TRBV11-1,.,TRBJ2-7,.,TGTGCCAGCAGCTTATGGGGGGAAATCGAGCAGTACTTC,CASSLWGEIEQYF
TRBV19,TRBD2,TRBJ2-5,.,TGTGCCAGTAGTACGGGACTAGCGGCCCAAGAGACCCAGTACTTC,CASSTGLAAQETQYF
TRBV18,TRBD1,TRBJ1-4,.,TGTGCCAGCTCCGAGGGGGCGGCTAATGAAAAACTGTTTTTT,CASSEGAANEKLFF
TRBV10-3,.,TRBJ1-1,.,TGTGCCATCACCGCGAGGGCAGGGGACACTGAAGCTTTCTTT,CAITARAGDTEAFF
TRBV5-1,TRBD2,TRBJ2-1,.,TGCGCCAGCAGCGGCTCGGCTAGCGGGAGTACCAATGAGCAGTTCTTC,CASSGSASGSTNEQFF
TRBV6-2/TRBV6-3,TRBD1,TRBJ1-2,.,TGTGCCAGCAGTCCCCCCCTGACAGGGGGGTATGGCTACACCTTC,CASSPPLTGGYGYTF
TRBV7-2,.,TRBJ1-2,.,TGTGCCAGCAGCCTTACAGGGATCGGCTACACCTTC,CASSLTGIGYTF
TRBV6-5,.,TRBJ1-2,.,TGTGCCAGCAGCGACGACAGCCTTCAAGGCTACACCTTC,CASSDDSLQGYTF
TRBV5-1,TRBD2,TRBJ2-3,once,TGCGCCAGCAGCCCAAGAATAGGACTAGCGGGCACAGATACGCAGTATTTT,CASSPRIGLAGTDTQYF
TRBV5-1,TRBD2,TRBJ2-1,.,TGCGCCAGCAGCTCGCTGGGGCTAGCGGGAGCGGCGCCTGGGAATGAGCAGTTCTTC,CASSSLGLAGAAPGNEQFF
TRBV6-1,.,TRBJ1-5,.,TGTGCCAGCAGTGAGGTGGGGGGACGACGCAATCAGCCCCAGCATTTT,CASSEVGGRRNQPQHF
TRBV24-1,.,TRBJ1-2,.,TGTGCCACCAGTGATTTCCACGACAGCTATGGCTACACCTTC,CATSDFHDSYGYTF
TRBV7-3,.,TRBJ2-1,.,TGTGCCAGCAGCTTAATAAGAAGGGGTGCCCACAATGAGCAGTTCTTC,CASSLIRRGAHNEQFF
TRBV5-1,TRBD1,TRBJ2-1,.,TGCGCCAGCAGCTTGCTTGGACAGGCTCCCAATGAGCAGTTCTTC,CASSLLGQAPNEQFF
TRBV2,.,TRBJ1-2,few,TGTGCCAGCAGTGGATCAGGGGTTAACTATGGCTACACCTTC,CASSGSGVNYGYTF
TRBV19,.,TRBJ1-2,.,TGTGCCAGTAGTGTAACGGGGAGAGACTATGGCTACACCTTC,CASSVTGRDYGYTF
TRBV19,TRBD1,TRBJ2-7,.,TGTGCCAGTAGTAGGGTGACAGGGGACGAGCAGTACTTC,CASSRVTGDEQYF
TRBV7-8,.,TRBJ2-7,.,TGTGCCAGCAGCTTAAGTCGGGGGACTCTATCCCCCTACGAGCAGTACTTC,CASSLSRGTLSPYEQYF
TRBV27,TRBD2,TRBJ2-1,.,TGTGCCAGCAGTAAAGCGACTAGCGGGAGGTATGGTCCCTCATACAATGAGCAGTTCTTC,CASSKATSGRYGPSYNEQFF